Each of the 20 T cell receptor beta chains below was sequenced from the same sample in a study of T cells in tumors after PD-1 blockade. Produced via immunoSEQ multiplex PCR; TCRdb's table is partial and in-frame only. The sample yields approximately 34,000 clones, 73% seen once. The source material was PBMCs, sampled after anti-PD-1 treatment. These receptors all come from a human donor with basal cell carcinoma.

The gene calls are TRBV9 and TRBJ1-4; D is perhaps TRBD1 (6 bases). Trimming cost V 4 bases and J 7 bases, with 17 bases left between them. The germline gives CDR1 SGDLS, CDR2 YYNGEE. The CDR3 has 15 amino acids. The CDR3 sequence: CASSFAGTSGEKLFF. The CDR3 DNA reads as TGTGCCAGCAGCTTCGCCGGGACAAGCGGTGAAAAACTGTTTTTT.

V usage is TRBV6-5 and J usage is TRBJ1-3, with no clear D. The CDR3 runs 15 residues. Trimming pared 5 bases from V and 3 bases from J, leaving 14 bases between. Per the germline V gene, CDR1 is MNHEY and CDR2 is SVGAGI. The CDR3 nucleotides read TGTGCCAGCAGTCCCCAGCGTCGTCTTGGAAACACCATATATTTT. Protein product: CASSPQRRLGNTIYF.

This clone was seen once. The V call is TRBV11-3, the J call TRBJ2-4, with no clear D. V lost 0 bases and J lost 7, with 7 bases in between. Germline values: CDR1 SGHNT, CDR2 YENEEA. The CDR3 is 13 amino acids. CDR3 loop: CASSLEIQNIQYF. The DNA for the CDR3 is TGTGCCAGCAGCTTAGAAATCCAGAACATTCAGTACTTC.

The V gene is TRBV5-4, the J gene TRBJ1-1, with no clear D. CDR1 SGHNT and CDR2 YYREEE come from the germline V gene (reference sequence). The CDR3 totals 13 residues. Between the trimmed V and J ends, which lost 9 bases and 0 bases, there was a span of 12 bases. As DNA, the CDR3 is TGTGCCATTAGGAAAGGCTTGAACACTGAAGCTTTCTTT. This codes for CAIRKGLNTEAFF.

The rearrangement joins TRBV13 to TRBJ1-6, with 7 nucleotides matching TRBD1. This CDR3 comprises 14 residues. The germline gives CDR1 PRHDT, CDR2 FYEKMQ (reference sequence). The ends lost 6 bases at V and 9 bases at J; junction bases unmatched: 8. CDR3 coding DNA: TGTGCCAGCAGGGAGCAGGACAGGCGTTCACCCCTCCACTTT. As protein: CASREQDRRSPLHF.

The chain has TRBV7-2 and TRBJ1-5, with D unclear. This CDR3 has 13 residues. Trimming took 5 bases from V and 1 from J, leaving 6 bases between them. From germline, CDR1 is SGHTA and CDR2 FQGNSA. The CDR3 region is CASSTDSNQPQHF. The CDR3 bases are TGTGCCAGCAGCACCGACAGCAATCAGCCCCAGCATTTT.

This chain links TRBV7-3 with TRBJ1-1; D not resolved. V shed 6 bases and J shed 5 bases, with 13 bases lying between them. The germline CDR1 and CDR2 sequences are SGHTA and FQGTGA. This CDR3 is 13 amino acids long. The CDR3 loop reads CASSFTSRTEAFF. CDR3 bases: TGTGCCAGCAGTTTTACCAGCAGGACTGAAGCTTTCTTT.

This chain's CDR3 is CSVAGRTSGDNEQFF. CDR3 sequence (DNA): TGCAGCGTGGCGGGGCGGACTAGCGGGGACAATGAGCAGTTCTTC. This chain connects TRBV29-1 to TRBJ2-1, with 12 bases identical to TRBD2. Germline trimming cut 6 bases from V and 5 bases from J; bases unmatched to any gene: 8. The CDR3 consists of 15 residues. Germline V lookup: CDR1 SQVTM, CDR2 ANQGSEA.

This chain uses TRBV9 with TRBJ1-5; D uncertain. From germline, CDR1 is SGDLS and CDR2 YYNGEE. V was pared by 4 bases and J by 4 bases, with 9 bases between. This CDR3 has 13 residues. The CDR3, as DNA: TGTGCCAGCAGCTATGGAGGGAATCAGCCCCAGCATTTT. This sequence encodes CASSYGGNQPQHF.

The rearrangement joins TRBV2 to TRBJ2-5; D is unclear. V was shortened by 6 bases and J by 4 bases, with 15 bases between the two germline ends. This CDR3 is built from 14 residues. Germline V lookup: CDR1 SNHLY, CDR2 FYNNEI. The CDR3 sequence is CASRNGLGGETQYF. In DNA form, the CDR3 reads TGTGCCAGCAGGAATGGGTTGGGTGGAGAGACCCAGTACTTC. Based on the CDR3 plus reference TRBV2 and TRBJ2-5, the full variable domain is EPEVTQTPSHQVTQMGQEVILRCVPISNHLYFYWYRQILGQKVEFLVSFYNNEISEKSEIFDDQFSVERPDGSNFTLKIRSTKLEDSAMYFCASRNGLGGETQYFGPGTRLLVL.

This clone was picked up one time. The genes are TRBV7-6 and TRBJ2-7, with 7 bases matching TRBD1. Trimming removed 2 bases from V and 5 bases from J; junction bases left unmatched: 6. The CDR3 contains 14 residues. Germline values: CDR1 SGHVS, CDR2 FNYEAQ. The CDR3 DNA sequence: TGTGCCAGCAGCTTAAAGGGGACAGCCAACGAGCAGTACTTC. Protein sequence: CASSLKGTANEQYF.

This clone was counted between two and nine times. This chain uses TRBV5-8 with TRBJ2-5; either TRBD1 or TRBD2 may fit D (5 bases each). CDR3 length: 15 amino acids. Germline values: CDR1 SGHTS, CDR2 YDEGEE. Trimming stripped 2 bases from V and 5 bases from J, with 16 bases between. CDR3: CASSFGDRDGETQYF. As DNA, the CDR3 is TGTGCCAGCAGCTTCGGGGACCGGGATGGGGAGACCCAGTACTTC.

This clone was found once. V usage is TRBV7-3 and J usage is TRBJ1-1; D possibly corresponds to TRBD1 (5 bases). CDR1 and CDR2 from the germline V gene are SGHTA and FQGTGA. V lost 5 bases and J 1 base, leaving 8 bases between the germline ends. This CDR3 is 13 amino acids long. This chain's CDR3 is CASSKDTNTEAFF. The CDR3, as DNA: TGTGCCAGCAGCAAGGACACGAACACTGAAGCTTTCTTT.

The chain has TRBV9 and TRBJ2-5; D gene unclear. With 4 bases removed from V and 2 bases from J, the gap between germline ends came to 15 bases. Germline loops: CDR1 SGDLS, CDR2 YYNGEE. There are 15 residues in the CDR3. CDR3 coding DNA: TGTGCCAGCAGCCCCCGGGCCATGATGCAAGAGACCCAGTACTTC. Translating gives CASSPRAMMQETQYF.

The V gene is TRBV9, the J gene TRBJ2-5; 7 bases fit TRBD1. This CDR3 spans 15 amino acids. V shed 4 bases, J shed 4 bases, and the junction held 10 bases outside the gene matches. Germline values: CDR1 SGDLS, CDR2 YYNGEE. The CDR3 reads CASSPTRQGRETQYF. In DNA form, the CDR3 reads TGTGCCAGCAGCCCGACACGACAGGGTAGAGAGACCCAGTACTTC.

The chain links TRBV2 to TRBJ1-5; no firm D call. The CDR3 loop spans 15 amino acids. Germline V CDR1 and CDR2: SNHLY, FYNNEI. The V end was cut by 3 bases, the J end by 0 bases, with 9 bases between. This chain's CDR3 is CASSDRVNSNQPQHF. In DNA, the CDR3 is TGTGCCAGCAGTGACAGAGTAAATAGCAATCAGCCCCAGCATTTT.

The chain joins TRBV7-2 to TRBJ1-1; D is ambiguous. The CDR3 is 15 residues long. V shed 5 bases and J shed 1 base, with 14 bases lying between them. Germline-derived CDR1 and CDR2 are SGHTA and FQGNSA. The CDR3 coding sequence is TGTGCCAGCAGCCCACTCCCGACTGCGAACACTGAAGCTTTCTTT. This translates into CASSPLPTANTEAFF.

The chain combines TRBV30 with TRBJ2-5; D possibly matches TRBD1 or TRBD2 (5 bases each). The CDR3 runs 13 residues. Germline V lookup: CDR1 GTSNPN, CDR2 SVGIG (reference sequence). Trimming left V 5 bases short and J 7 bases short, with 17 bases between. Written as DNA, the CDR3 is TGTGCCTGGGCCGGGACGGTTCTAGGGACCCAGTACTTC. Protein sequence: CAWAGTVLGTQYF.

The J gene is TRBJ2-7, the V gene TRBV7-2, with 10 nucleotides matching TRBD2. The V segment lost 2 bases and the J segment 2 bases; nucleotides outside the gene matches: 3. From germline, CDR1 is SGHTA and CDR2 FQGNSA. This CDR3 has 15 amino acids. The CDR3 is CASSLRSGGAYEQYF. CDR3 DNA: TGTGCCAGCAGCTTAAGGAGCGGGGGGGCCTACGAGCAGTACTTC.

Of note for this clone: Other DNA sequences in the same sample also yield this CDR3. The J gene is TRBJ2-2, the V gene TRBV7-9; the D gene is possibly TRBD1 (5 bases). V gave up 5 bases and J gave up 5 bases, with 9 bases separating them. Germline CDR1 SEHNR, CDR2 FQNEAQ (reference sequence). The CDR3 runs 13 residues. The DNA for the CDR3 is TGTGCCAGCAGCCCCCAGGGAACCGGGGAGCTGTTTTTT. Translated: CASSPQGTGELFF.